Listed below are T cell receptor beta chains from one sample, sequenced in a study of identical twins. Via MiXCR, TCRdb re-called the 5' RACE reads, giving one row per CDR3 protein. The sample records 1,800,000 or so distinct CDR3 sequences, about 31% being singletons. Sequenced input: cord blood. These receptor sequences come from a newborn girl in good health. CDR3s include the opening cysteine and the closing phenylalanine or tryptophan. Fields, in order: J gene, clone size, V gene, D gene, CDR3 DNA, CDR3 protein. The D gene is left open where the match is weak. Not every row has a clone size; where given, it reads once, few, many or a size class.

TRBJ2-1	many	TRBV20-1	TRBD2	TGCAGTGCTAGGGCTAGCGGGGGCTACAATGAGCAGTTCTTC	CSARASGGYNEQFF
TRBJ2-7	NA	TRBV7-2	TRBD2	TGTGCCAGCAGCCCACACGTGGCTAGCGGCCCCTACGAGCAGTACTTC	CASSPHVASGPYEQYF
TRBJ2-7	few	TRBV9	TRBD1	TGTGCCAGCAGCGTAGGGCATACAGGGGCCGGCGAGCAGTACTTC	CASSVGHTGAGEQYF
TRBJ2-1	NA	TRBV20-1	NA	TGCAGTGCTAGGCCGCCCCGCTTAAGCTCCTACAATGAGCAGTTCTTC	CSARPPRLSSYNEQFF
TRBJ2-7	NA	TRBV28	NA	TGTGCCAGCAGTTTCCCGGACCACCGCCCGTACGAGCAGTACTTC	CASSFPDHRPYEQYF
TRBJ2-5	NA	TRBV12-3/TRBV12-4	NA	TGTGCCAGCAGTTTAAACAGGGTGGAGGAGACCCAGTACTTC	CASSLNRVEETQYF
TRBJ1-5	NA	TRBV20-1	NA	TGCAGTGCTAGGGGGGACATACATCAGCCCCAGCATTTT	CSARGDIHQPQHF
TRBJ2-7	NA	TRBV19	TRBD2	TGTGCCACCAGTACACTAGCGGGAGTTTCCTACGAGCAGTACTTC	CATSTLAGVSYEQYF
TRBJ1-5	NA	TRBV28	NA	TGTGCCAGCAGAGGGTCAGGTAGCAATCAGCCCCAGCATTTT	CASRGSGSNQPQHF
TRBJ1-6	NA	TRBV28	NA	TGTGCCAGCAGTCCGCCTTGGGGGGCAGAAACCTATAATTCACCCCTCCACTTT	CASSPPWGAETYNSPLHF
TRBJ2-1	NA	TRBV9	TRBD2	TGTGCCAGCAGCGCCGGACCTAGCGGGGGGCCTCGATCCTACAATGAGCAGTTCTTC	CASSAGPSGGPRSYNEQFF
TRBJ2-3	few	TRBV20-1	NA	TGCGGTGCTAGCGCTCCCGGCCGGACCAGCACAGATACGCAGTATTTT	CGASAPGRTSTDTQYF
TRBJ1-2	few	TRBV19	TRBD1	TGTGCCAGTACGGGACAGGTCTATGGCTACACCTTC	CASTGQVYGYTF
TRBJ2-1	NA	TRBV4-1	TRBD2	TGCGCCAGCAGCCGCGGTAGCGGGAAAGGCTACAATGAGCAGTTCTTC	CASSRGSGKGYNEQFF
TRBJ2-1	NA	TRBV12-3/TRBV12-4	TRBD2	TGTGCCAGCAGGGCCACTAGCGGGGAGTACAATGAGCAGTTCTTC	CASRATSGEYNEQFF
TRBJ2-1	NA	TRBV11-2	TRBD1	TGTGCCAGCAGCCAAATCTACAGGGGCAATGAGCAGTTCTTC	CASSQIYRGNEQFF
TRBJ2-3	NA	TRBV20-1	NA	TGCAGTGCGAGAATCCCTGGCACAGATACGCAGTATTTT	CSARIPGTDTQYF
TRBJ2-1	many	TRBV3-1	NA	TGTGCCAGCAGCCGGGGCTCCTACAATGAGCAGTTCTTC	CASSRGSYNEQFF
TRBJ2-3	NA	TRBV18	TRBD1	TGTGCCAGCTCACCCCTCGGGACAGGGCTGGGAGATACGCAGTATTTT	CASSPLGTGLGDTQYF
TRBJ1-6	few	TRBV28	TRBD1	TGTGCCAGCAGTTGGGGACAGCCAAATTCACCCCTCCACTTT	CASSWGQPNSPLHF
TRBJ2-5	NA	TRBV2	TRBD2	TGTGCCAGCAGTGAACTTGCGGGGGGATCTCGGAAGACCCAGTACTTC	CASSELAGGSRKTQYF
TRBJ2-5	NA	TRBV20-1	TRBD2	TGCAGTGCTAGGGACAGACTAGCGGAAAGGTACTTC	CSARDRLAERYF
TRBJ1-2	few	TRBV25-1	NA	TGTGCCAGCAGCCCAAGGGGGAGAGGAGACTATGGCTACACCTTC	CASSPRGRGDYGYTF